This T cell receptor beta chain was identified during a study of cytomegalovirus exposure and HLA in healthy donors. Trimming at V came to 2 bases and at J to 3 bases, leaving 8 bases not matched to a gene. The CDR3 consists of 17 residues. Germline V gives CDR1 LGHNA, CDR2 YSLEER. PCR used 60 Vbeta primers and 13 Jbeta primers. TCRdb keeps only in-frame clones here, not all; method: immunoSEQ multiplex PCR. The data contain 150,000 to 200,000 clones, 65% to 85% of them seen just once; the ten biggest clones take up about 1.8%. Whole-study results and caveats: An analysis done earlier found most TCR beta V segments productive about 87% or about 30% of the time. In a later analysis, a genetic analysis reported fewer productive-TCR N-insertions in an Asian-associated ancestry cluster than the cohort average.

This clone was counted a single time. The target antigen is unknown. The sample consisted of PBMCs. The receptor was derived from a man younger than 35 in good health and CMV-seronegative. The chain links TRBV4-3 to TRBJ2-1; 9 nucleotides match TRBD1. CDR3 residues: CASSQYRGRELYNEQFF. CDR3 DNA: TGCGCCAGCAGCCAATACAGGGGGCGCGAACTCTACAATGAGCAGTTCTTC.